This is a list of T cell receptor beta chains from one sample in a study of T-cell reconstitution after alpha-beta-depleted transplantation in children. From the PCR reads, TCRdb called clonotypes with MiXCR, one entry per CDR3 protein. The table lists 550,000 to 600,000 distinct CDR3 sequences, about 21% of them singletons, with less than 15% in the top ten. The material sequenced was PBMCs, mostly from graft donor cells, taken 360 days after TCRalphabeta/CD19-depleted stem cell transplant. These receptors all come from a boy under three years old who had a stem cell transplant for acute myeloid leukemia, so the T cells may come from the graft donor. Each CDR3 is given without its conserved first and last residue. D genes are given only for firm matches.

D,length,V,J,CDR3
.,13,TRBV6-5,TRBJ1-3,ASSSERTSGNTIY
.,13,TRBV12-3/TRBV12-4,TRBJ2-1,ASSHRAGGLNEQF
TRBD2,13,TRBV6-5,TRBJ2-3,ASSYSVAGEDTQY
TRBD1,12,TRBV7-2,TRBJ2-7,ASSPDRVGARQY
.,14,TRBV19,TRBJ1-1,ASSNAGVPLNTEAF
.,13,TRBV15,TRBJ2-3,ATSREVPGTDTQY
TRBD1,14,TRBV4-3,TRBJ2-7,ASSQELDRASYEQY
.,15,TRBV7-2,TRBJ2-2,ASSLGVSYGSAGELF
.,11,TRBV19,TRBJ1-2,ASSPDTNYGYT
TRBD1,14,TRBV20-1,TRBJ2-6,SASGTGYSGANVLT
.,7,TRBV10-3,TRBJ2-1,AIGNEQF
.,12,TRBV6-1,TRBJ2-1,ASREHRSYNEQF
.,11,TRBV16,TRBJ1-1,ASRHRGTFEAF
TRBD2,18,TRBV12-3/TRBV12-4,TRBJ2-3,ASSPSGTSGGQQSADTQY
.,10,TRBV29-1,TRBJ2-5,SVKGRQETQY
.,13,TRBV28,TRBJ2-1,ASSLTSPTYNEQF
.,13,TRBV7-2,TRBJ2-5,ASSLNPGVKETQY
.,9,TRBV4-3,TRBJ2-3,ASSQGYTQY
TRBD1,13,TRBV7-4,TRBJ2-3,ASPWQGDNTDTQY
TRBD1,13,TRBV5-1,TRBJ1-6,ASSLGDRDGSPLH